The sequence of this T cell receptor (beta chain) was determined in a study of vaccination effects on CD4 cells after COVID-19. Study-wide points: Clones from infection and from vaccination both contracted markedly late after vaccination.

Of note for this clone: Its antigen remains unidentified.

Peptide-pool stimulation followed by sequencing identified expanded antigen-specific CD4+ clonotypes in the ViraFEST assay. Isolating CD4+ T cells followed approximately 10 days of culture. Confirmation by PCR established that the person had SARS-CoV-2 infection between March and December 2020. This CDR3 has 15 amino acids. In germline, CDR1 is DFQATT, CDR2 SNEGSKA (reference sequence). V was pared by 3 bases and J by 2 bases, with 7 bases of the junction left unmatched. This table comes from immunoSEQ multiplex PCR, and its TCRdb copy is limited to in-frame clones, with some not included. The sample has 55,000 to 90,000 clones, 60% to 75% seen once.

The source was CD4+ T cells from PBMCs cultured with HIV peptides, collected before COVID-19 vaccination. Subset noted: HIV-1 Nef peptide pool negative control/reference culture. This TCR was recovered from a human donor who had a prior SARS-CoV-2 infection. The V gene is TRBV20-1, the J gene TRBJ2-3; TRBD2 agrees at 8 bases. CDR3 nucleotide sequence: TGCAGTGCTAGTGTTGCGGGGGGAAACACAGATACGCAGTATTTT. Protein product: CSASVAGGNTDTQYF.